The 3 T cell receptor beta chains presented below share a single source sample, sequenced in a study of cytomegalovirus exposure and HLA in healthy donors. PCR primers comprised 60 Vbeta and 13 Jbeta primers. Data came from immunoSEQ multiplex PCR; TCRdb stores just in-frame clones and leaves some out. The sample records 150,000 to 200,000 clones, over 70% being singletons. Input material: PBMCs. These receptors all come from a woman between 18 and 29 years old in good health and CMV-seropositive.

The rearrangement uses TRBV7-3 and TRBJ2-3, with 7 bases matching TRBD2. The CDR3 extends over 15 amino acids. The ends lost 8 bases at V and 5 bases at J; junction bases unmatched: 13. Germline V lookup: CDR1 SGHTA, CDR2 FQGTGA. CDR3 loop: CASALVAGEEDTQYF. CDR3 bases: TGTGCCAGCGCCCTGGTGGCGGGGGAGGAAGATACGCAGTATTTT. Full variable domain (remainder filled in from reference TRBV7-3 and TRBJ2-3): GAGVSQTPSNKVTEKGKYVELRCDPISGHTALYWYRQSLGQGPEFLIYFQGTGAADDSGLPNDRFFAVRPEGSVSTLKIQRTERGDSAVYLCASALVAGEEDTQYFGPGTRLTVL.

This sequence joins TRBV5-1 and TRBJ2-1; 8 nucleotides align to TRBD1. V lost 6 bases to trimming and J lost 3 bases; unmatched junction nucleotides: 5. From germline, CDR1 is SGHRS and CDR2 YFSETQ. The CDR3 runs to 14 residues. The CDR3 loop reads CASTRDRNYNEQFF. In nucleotides, the CDR3 is TGCGCCAGCACTAGGGACAGGAACTACAATGAGCAGTTCTTC.

The V gene is TRBV2, the J gene TRBJ1-5, with 7 positions matching TRBD1. The CDR3 is made up of 13 amino acids. Germline V lookup: CDR1 SNHLY, CDR2 FYNNEI. V trimming: 3 bases; J trimming: 11 bases; junction bases outside the gene matches: 7. DNA of the CDR3: TGTGCCAGCAGTGAGCAGACAGGGTTGTCCCAGCATTTT. This codes for CASSEQTGLSQHF.